This section outlines one T cell receptor beta chain sequence together with its context. The antigen remains unidentified. The CDR3 is 13 residues long. Germline assignment: CDR1 SQVTM and CDR2 ANQGSEA. This specimen belongs to a study of shared clonotypes between healthy human individuals. In the study overall: The study used three CD4 naive, three CD4 memory, two CD8 naive and one CD8 memory plate per donor. Overall study findings and caveats: Generation probability values for non-shared clonotypes were lower than those for clonotypes shared by all four donors.

Repertoires were generated with immunoSEQ multiplex PCR, while TCRdb's copy carries only in-frame clones and drops some. The sample shows about 600,000 clones, 95% to 98% of them seen only once. V and J are TRBV29-1 and TRBJ2-5; TRBD1 agrees at 8 bases. The J call may not be correct, given that the DNA end is closer to TRBJ2-7. This clonotype was obtained from a woman in her twenties or thirties in good health. The specimen was naive CD4+ T cells sorted from blood. As to subset: CD45RA+ positively selected. The CDR3 spells CSVGQGSSYEQYF. The CDR3 DNA sequence: TGCAGCGTAGGACAGGGATCTTCCTACGAGCAGTACTTC.